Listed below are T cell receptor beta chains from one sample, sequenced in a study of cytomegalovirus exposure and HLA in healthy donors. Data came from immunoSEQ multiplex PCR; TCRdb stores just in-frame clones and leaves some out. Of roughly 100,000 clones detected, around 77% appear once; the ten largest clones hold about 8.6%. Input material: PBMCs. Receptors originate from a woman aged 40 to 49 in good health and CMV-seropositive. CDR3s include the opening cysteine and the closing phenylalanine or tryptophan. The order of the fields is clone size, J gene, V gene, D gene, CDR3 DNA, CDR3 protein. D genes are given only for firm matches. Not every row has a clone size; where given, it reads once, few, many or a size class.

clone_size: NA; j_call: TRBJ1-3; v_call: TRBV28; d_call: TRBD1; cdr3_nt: TGTGCCAGCAGCCCACAGCCAGAGACAGGGTATCGAGTAAACACCATATATTTT; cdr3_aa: CASSPQPETGYRVNTIYF
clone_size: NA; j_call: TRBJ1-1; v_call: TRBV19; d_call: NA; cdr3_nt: TGTGCCAGTAGTATAGCCCAGGGGTTGAGCACTGAAGCTTTCTTT; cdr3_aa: CASSIAQGLSTEAFF
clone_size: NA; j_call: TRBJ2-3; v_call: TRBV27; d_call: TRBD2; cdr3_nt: TGTGCCAGCGAACCCAGGACTAGCGGGAGAACGTATAGCACAGATACGCAGTATTTT; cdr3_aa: CASEPRTSGRTYSTDTQYF
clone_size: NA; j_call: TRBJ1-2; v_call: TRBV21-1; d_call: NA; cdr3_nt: TGTGCCAGCAGCAAAGACGGACTGAGAAACTATGGCTACACCTTC; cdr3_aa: CASSKDGLRNYGYTF
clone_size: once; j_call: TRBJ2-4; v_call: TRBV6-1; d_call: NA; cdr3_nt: TGTGCCAGCAGTGAAGTCGGGGGGCGAGGAAACATTCAGTACTTC; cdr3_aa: CASSEVGGRGNIQYF
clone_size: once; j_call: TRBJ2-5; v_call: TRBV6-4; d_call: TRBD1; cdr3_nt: TGTGCCAGCAACCCGACAGGGGGCGAGGGGGTGCAAGAGACCCAGTACTTC; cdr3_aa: CASNPTGGEGVQETQYF
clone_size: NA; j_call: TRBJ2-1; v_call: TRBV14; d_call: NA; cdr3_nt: TGTGCCAGCAGCCTCGGCCTGAATTCAGGGCACAATGAGCAGTTCTTC; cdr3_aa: CASSLGLNSGHNEQFF
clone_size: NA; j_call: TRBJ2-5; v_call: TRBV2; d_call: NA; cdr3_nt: TGTGCCAGCCTCTCGGGCCGGAAGGGGAGGTTGGAGACCCAGTACTTC; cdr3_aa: CASLSGRKGRLETQYF
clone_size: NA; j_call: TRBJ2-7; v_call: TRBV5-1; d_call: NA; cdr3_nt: TGCGCCAGCAGCTTGGCAGGGGCCTCCTACGAGCAGTACTTC; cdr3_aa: CASSLAGASYEQYF
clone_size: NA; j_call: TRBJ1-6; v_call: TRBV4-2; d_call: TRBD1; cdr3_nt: TGTGCCAGCGGCTCGGGACAGGAGAATTCACCCCTCCACTTT; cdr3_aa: CASGSGQENSPLHF
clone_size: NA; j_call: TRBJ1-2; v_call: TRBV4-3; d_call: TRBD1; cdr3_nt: TGCGCCAGCAGCCCGACAGGGGGTCGGTATGGCTACACCTTC; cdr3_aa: CASSPTGGRYGYTF
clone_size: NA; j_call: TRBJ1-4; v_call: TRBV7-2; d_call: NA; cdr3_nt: TGTGCCAGCAGCCCCCAGCGGTCAGCAGAAAAACTGTTTTTT; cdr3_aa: CASSPQRSAEKLFF
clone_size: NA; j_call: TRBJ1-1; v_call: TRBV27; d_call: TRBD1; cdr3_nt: TGTGCCAGCAGCCTGCCGGGACAGGGTCTCACTGAAGCTTTCTTT; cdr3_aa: CASSLPGQGLTEAFF
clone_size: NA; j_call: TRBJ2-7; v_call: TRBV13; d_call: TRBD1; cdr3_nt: TGTGCCAGCAGCTTATCTCAGGGGGTCGAGCAGTACTTC; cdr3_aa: CASSLSQGVEQYF
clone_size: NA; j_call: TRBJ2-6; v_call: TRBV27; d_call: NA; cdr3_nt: TGTGCCAGCAGTTCCTCGGGGGCCAACGTCCTGACTTTC; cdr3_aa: CASSSSGANVLTF
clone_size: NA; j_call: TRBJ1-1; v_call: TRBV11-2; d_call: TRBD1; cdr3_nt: TGTGCCAGCAGCCTCCCCGGGACAGGGGCTGAAGCTTTCTTT; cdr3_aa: CASSLPGTGAEAFF
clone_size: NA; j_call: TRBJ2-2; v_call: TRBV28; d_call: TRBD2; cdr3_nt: TGTGCCAGCGGGGGACTAGCGGGGGCGAACACCGGGGAGCTGTTTTTT; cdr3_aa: CASGGLAGANTGELFF
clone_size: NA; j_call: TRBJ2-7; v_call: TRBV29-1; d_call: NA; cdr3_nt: TGCAGCGTCAGGGGTGGATCCTACGAGCAGTACTTC; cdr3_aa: CSVRGGSYEQYF
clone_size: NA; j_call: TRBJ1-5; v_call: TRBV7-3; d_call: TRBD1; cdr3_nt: TGTGCCAGCAGCCGGACAGGGAATCAGCCCCAGCATTTT; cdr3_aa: CASSRTGNQPQHF
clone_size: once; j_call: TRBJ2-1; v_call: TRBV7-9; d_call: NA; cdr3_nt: TGTGCCAGCAGCTCGCAACTAAGCTCCTACAATGAGCAGTTCTTC; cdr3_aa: CASSSQLSSYNEQFF
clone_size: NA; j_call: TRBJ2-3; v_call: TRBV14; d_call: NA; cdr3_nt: TGTGCCAGCAGCCAAGTCGCGAAGGAGGGCAGGCAGACGGCAGATACGCAGTATTTT; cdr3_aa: CASSQVAKEGRQTADTQYF
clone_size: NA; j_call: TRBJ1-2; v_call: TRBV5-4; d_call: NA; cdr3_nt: TGTGCCAGCAGCTTGGGCGGGGTACTCTCCTATGGCTACACCTTC; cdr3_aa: CASSLGGVLSYGYTF
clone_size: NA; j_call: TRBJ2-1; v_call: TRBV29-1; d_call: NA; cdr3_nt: TGCAGTCTTCCCCAGGGGAATGAGCAGTTCTTC; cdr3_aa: CSLPQGNEQFF
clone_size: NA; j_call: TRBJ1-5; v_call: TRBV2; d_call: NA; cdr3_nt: TGTGCCAGCAGCCCCGACGGGGGATCCGGTCAGCCCCAGCATTTT; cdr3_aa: CASSPDGGSGQPQHF
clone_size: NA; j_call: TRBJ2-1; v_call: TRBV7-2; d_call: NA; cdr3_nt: TGTGCCAGCAGCTTAATAAGCCTGCGGACACTCGACAATGAGCAGTTCTTC; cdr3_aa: CASSLISLRTLDNEQFF
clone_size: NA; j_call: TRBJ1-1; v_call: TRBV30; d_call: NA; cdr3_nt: TGTGCCTCCCACAGGGTGGTAACTGAAGCTTTCTTT; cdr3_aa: CASHRVVTEAFF
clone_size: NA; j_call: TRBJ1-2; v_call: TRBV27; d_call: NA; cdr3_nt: TGTGCCAGCAGAACCGGGAGGCTCTATGGCTACACCTTC; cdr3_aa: CASRTGRLYGYTF
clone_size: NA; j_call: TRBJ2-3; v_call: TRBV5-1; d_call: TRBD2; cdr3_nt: TGCGCCAGGAGGATTGGGACTAGACGAGCTACGCAGTATTTT; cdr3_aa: CARRIGTRRATQYF
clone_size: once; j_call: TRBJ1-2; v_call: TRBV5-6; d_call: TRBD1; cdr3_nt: TGTGCCGGCAGCTCAGGACAGGGTCTTAACTATGGCTACACCTTC; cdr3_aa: CAGSSGQGLNYGYTF
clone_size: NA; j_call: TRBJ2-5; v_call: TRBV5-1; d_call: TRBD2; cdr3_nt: TGCGCCAGCATCGAAAGACCGACTAGCGGCCAAGAGACCCAGTACTTC; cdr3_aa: CASIERPTSGQETQYF
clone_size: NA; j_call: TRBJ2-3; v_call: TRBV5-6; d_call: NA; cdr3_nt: TGTGCCAGCAGCTTGGCCGCGCAAGATACGCAGTATTTT; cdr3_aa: CASSLAAQDTQYF
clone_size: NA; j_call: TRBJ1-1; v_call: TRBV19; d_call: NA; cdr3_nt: TGTGCCAGTAGTCCAGGGTTTTGGACTGAAGCTTTCTTT; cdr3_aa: CASSPGFWTEAFF
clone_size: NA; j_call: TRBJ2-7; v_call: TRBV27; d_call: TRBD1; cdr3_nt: TGTGCCAGCAGTTTCTCCCGAACTTATACAGGGACAGTCCAATACGAGCAGTACTTC; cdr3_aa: CASSFSRTYTGTVQYEQYF
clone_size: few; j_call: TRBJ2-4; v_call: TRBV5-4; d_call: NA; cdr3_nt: TGTGCCAGCAGCTTGGGGACAGTAGCCAAAAACATTCAGTACTTC; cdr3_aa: CASSLGTVAKNIQYF
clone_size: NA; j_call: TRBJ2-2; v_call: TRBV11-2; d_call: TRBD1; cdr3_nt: TGTGCCAGCAGCCTGGGGACAGTCTACACCGGGGAGCTGTTTTTT; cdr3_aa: CASSLGTVYTGELFF
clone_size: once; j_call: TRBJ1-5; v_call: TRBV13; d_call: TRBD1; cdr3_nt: TGTGCCAGCAGCTTGGGCACAGGGGTGAATCAGCCCCAGCATTTT; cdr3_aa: CASSLGTGVNQPQHF
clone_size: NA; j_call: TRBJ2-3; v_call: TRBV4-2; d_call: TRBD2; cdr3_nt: TGTGCCAGCAAACCGGGACTAGCGGGGGGCACAGATACGCAGTATTTT; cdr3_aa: CASKPGLAGGTDTQYF
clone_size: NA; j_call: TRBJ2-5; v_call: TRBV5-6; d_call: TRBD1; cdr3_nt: TGTGCCAGCAGGGGGACAGGGACCTCCCTAGAGACCCAGTACTTC; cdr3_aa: CASRGTGTSLETQYF
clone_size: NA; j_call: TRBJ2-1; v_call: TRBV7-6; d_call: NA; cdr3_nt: TGTGCCAGCAGCTTAGGGACTGTCCCCCACAATGAGCAGTTCTTC; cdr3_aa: CASSLGTVPHNEQFF
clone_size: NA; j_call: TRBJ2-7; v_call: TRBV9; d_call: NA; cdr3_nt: TGTGCCAGCAGCGTAGGAGATCTTTCCTACGAGCAGTACTTC; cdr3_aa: CASSVGDLSYEQYF
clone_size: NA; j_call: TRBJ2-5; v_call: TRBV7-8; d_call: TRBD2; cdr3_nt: TGTGCCAGCAGCCCTCCCCCGGGGACTAGCGGAATACAAGAGACCCAGTACTTC; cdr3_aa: CASSPPPGTSGIQETQYF
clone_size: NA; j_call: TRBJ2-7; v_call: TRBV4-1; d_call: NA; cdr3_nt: TGCGCCAGCAGCCAGCAGCGGCAGTTAGCCTCCTACGAGCAGTACTTC; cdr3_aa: CASSQQRQLASYEQYF
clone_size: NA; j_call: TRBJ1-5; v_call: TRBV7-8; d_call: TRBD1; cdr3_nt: TGTGCCAGCAGCTTACCCGGAGCCGGGACAGGGGAGAGGGGAAGCAATCAGCCCCAGCATTTT; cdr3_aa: CASSLPGAGTGERGSNQPQHF
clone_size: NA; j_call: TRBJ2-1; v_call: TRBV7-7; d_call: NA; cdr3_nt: TGTGCCAGCAGCTCCGGAGAGGCCAATGAGCAGTTCTTC; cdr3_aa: CASSSGEANEQFF
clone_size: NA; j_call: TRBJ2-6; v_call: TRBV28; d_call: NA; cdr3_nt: TGTGCCAGCAGTTCAACTAACTCTGGGGCCAACGTCCTGACTTTC; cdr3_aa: CASSSTNSGANVLTF
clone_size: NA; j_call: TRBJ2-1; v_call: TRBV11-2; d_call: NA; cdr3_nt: TGTGCCAGCAGCGGCGGATGGGGCTTATACAATGAGCAGTTCTTC; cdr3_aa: CASSGGWGLYNEQFF
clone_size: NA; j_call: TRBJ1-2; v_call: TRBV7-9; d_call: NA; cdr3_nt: TGTGCCAGCAGCCCATGGCGGGGAGTCGGCTACACCTTC; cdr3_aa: CASSPWRGVGYTF
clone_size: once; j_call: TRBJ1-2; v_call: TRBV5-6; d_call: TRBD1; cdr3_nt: TGTGCCAGCAGCTTGTCAGGGGGCAGCTATGGCTACACCTTC; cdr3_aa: CASSLSGGSYGYTF
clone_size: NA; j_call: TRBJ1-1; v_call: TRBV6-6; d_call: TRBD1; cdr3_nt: TGTGCCAGCAGACGGACAGGGGGCTTGGAAGCTTTCTTT; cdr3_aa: CASRRTGGLEAFF
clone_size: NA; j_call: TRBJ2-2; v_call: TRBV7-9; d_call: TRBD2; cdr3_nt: TGTGCCAGCAGAAGACTAGCGGGAGCGTCCGGGGAGCTGTTTTTT; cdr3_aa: CASRRLAGASGELFF
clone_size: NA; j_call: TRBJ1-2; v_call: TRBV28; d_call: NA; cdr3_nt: TGTGCCAGCAGTTCCTTCAGGTCGACAGGCTATGGCTACACCTTC; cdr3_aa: CASSSFRSTGYGYTF
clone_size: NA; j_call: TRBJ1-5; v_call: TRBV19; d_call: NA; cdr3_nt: TGTGCCAGTAGTATAGTCAGGGATATTCAACAGCCCCAGCATTTT; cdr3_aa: CASSIVRDIQQPQHF
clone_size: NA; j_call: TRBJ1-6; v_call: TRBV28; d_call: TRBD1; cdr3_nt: TGTGCCAGCAGTGCCAGGGGGTTTAACTCACCCCTCCACTTT; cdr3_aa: CASSARGFNSPLHF
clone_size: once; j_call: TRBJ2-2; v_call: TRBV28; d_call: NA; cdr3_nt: TGTGCCAGCAGCCAGTTGAGGGGGGGATCCGGGGAGCTGTTTTTT; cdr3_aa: CASSQLRGGSGELFF
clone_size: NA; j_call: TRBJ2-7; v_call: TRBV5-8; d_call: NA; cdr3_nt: TGTGCCAGCAGCCTCCGTGAGCAGTACTTC; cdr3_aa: CASSLREQYF
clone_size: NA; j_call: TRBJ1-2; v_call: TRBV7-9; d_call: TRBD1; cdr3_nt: TGTGCCAGCAGCTCATCGACAGGGGGTTATGGCTACACCTTC; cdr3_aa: CASSSSTGGYGYTF